This passage covers 6 T cell receptor beta chains from one sample sequenced in a study of cytomegalovirus exposure and HLA in healthy donors. The PCR used 60 Vbeta and 13 Jbeta primers. TCRdb's copy holds only in-frame clones and misses some; the assay was immunoSEQ multiplex PCR. The repertoire holds 95,000 to 100,000 clones, with approximately 74% as singletons. Material for sequencing was PBMCs. These receptors all come from a woman aged 35 to 49 in good health and CMV-seronegative.

J is TRBJ1-6 and V is TRBV7-3, with no clear D. CDR1 and CDR2 (germline): SGHTA, FQGTGA. With 1 base removed from V and 12 bases from J, the gap between germline ends came to 7 bases. The CDR3 totals 12 residues. The CDR3 spells CASSLRAGPLHF. The CDR3 DNA is TGTGCCAGCAGCTTAAGAGCGGGACCCCTCCACTTT.

V gene TRBV6-5 combines with J gene TRBJ2-3; D not resolved. CDR1 is MNHEY and CDR2 is SVGAGI in the germline V gene. V shed 5 bases and J shed 8 bases, with 11 bases lying between them. This CDR3 contains 12 residues. Here the CDR3 reads CASSPIYGTQYF. CDR3 DNA: TGTGCCAGCAGTCCTATTTATGGTACGCAGTATTTT.

The gene calls are TRBV7-9 and TRBJ2-5; 9 positions agree with TRBD2. The germline gives CDR1 SEHNR, CDR2 FQNEAQ (reference sequence). The CDR3 is 14 residues long. V shed 3 bases and J 4 bases; nucleotides not matched to a gene: 3. CDR3 residues: CASSFTTSGETQYF. DNA for the CDR3: TGTGCCAGCAGCTTTACGACTAGCGGAGAGACCCAGTACTTC. The full variable domain, its missing parts supplied by reference TRBV7-9 and TRBJ2-5, is DTGVSQNPRHKITKRGQNVTFRCDPISEHNRLYWYRQTLGQGPEFLTYFQNEAQLEKSRLLSDRFSAERPKGSFSTLEIQRTEQGDSAMYLCASSFTTSGETQYFGPGTRLLVL.

The CDR3 here is CASSLSYRDQETQYF. In DNA form, the CDR3 reads TGTGCCAGCAGTTTATCGTACAGGGACCAAGAGACCCAGTACTTC. The chain carries TRBV27 and TRBJ2-5; a possible D gene is TRBD1 (6 bases). Germline loops: CDR1 MNHEY, CDR2 SMNVEV (reference sequence). V was cut by 0 bases and J by 0 bases, with 8 bases left in between. The length of the CDR3 is 15 residues.

V is TRBV10-3 and J is TRBJ1-1, with a possible D match to TRBD1 (5 bases). Per germline, CDR1 ENHRY and CDR2 SYGVKD. The length of the CDR3 is 15 residues. Trimming cost V 2 bases and J 3 bases, with 13 bases left between them. CDR3 protein: CAISEKNRLDTEAFF. Written as DNA, the CDR3 is TGTGCCATCAGTGAGAAGAACAGGTTAGACACTGAAGCTTTCTTT.

The chain is built from TRBV18 and TRBJ2-7; a weak D match, TRBD2 (6 bases). This CDR3 comprises 12 residues. CDR1 is KGHSH and CDR2 is LQKENI in the germline V gene. Trimming took 6 bases from V and 4 from J, leaving 10 bases between them. This CDR3 reads CASSWGDYEQYF. CDR3 sequence (DNA): TGTGCCAGCTCCTGGGGGGATTACGAGCAGTACTTC.